This T cell receptor (beta chain) was identified in a study of OX40 agonist ivuxolimab in advanced cancers. For the study at large: The treatment was a fully human IgG2 OX40 agonist, ivuxolimab. Study results and limitations: Clonal expansion from baseline to week 6 occurred in both CD4+ and CD8+ T cells. The average count of expanded clones was higher among CD8+ T cells than among CD4+. Certain nonresponders additionally had low normalized T-cell clonal expansion.

The V gene end was trimmed by 2 bases and the J gene end by 1 base; junction bases not matched to a gene: 5. The CDR3 runs to 14 residues. The germline gives CDR1 GTSNPN, CDR2 SVGIG (reference sequence). Clones were read by immunoSEQ multiplex PCR, and TCRdb kept only the in-frame ones, dropping some. The repertoire includes 70,000 or so clones, roughly 84% of them detected once, and around 0.78% sits in the top ten. Details on this clone: Its antigen is as yet unknown.

The source of this sequence is an adult with an advanced solid tumor such as melanoma, head and neck, liver or kidney cancer. The sequencing here drew on CD4+ or CD8+ T cells sorted from blood, taken in a trial of the OX40 agonist ivuxolimab. This chain connects TRBV30 to TRBJ2-7, with TRBD1 matching 7 bases. CDR3 region: CAWSPGTVSYEQYF. In nucleotides, the CDR3 is TGTGCCTGGAGTCCGGGGACAGTTTCCTACGAGCAGTACTTC.